The 3 T cell receptor beta chains given below trace back to one sample, sequenced in a study of CD8+ T cells in alopecia areata. This sample's treatment: oral pan-JAK inhibitor, 5-10 mg twice daily. Sequencing used cDNA as its template, made by extracting RNA and reverse transcribing it. Some clones are missing from TCRdb's copy, which holds only in-frame ones; the method was immunoSEQ multiplex PCR. The sample consists of approximately 210,000 clones, roughly 66% of them appearing once. The specimen comprised CD4+ T cells sorted from blood, sampled at approximately week 42, from a patient treated with tofacitinib. The receptors originated from a human donor with alopecia areata.

A few counts support this clone. The V call is TRBV11-1, the J call TRBJ2-5, with D possibly being TRBD1 (6 bases). The germline V and J ends were trimmed by 3 bases and 7 bases, with 12 bases remaining between them. Germline V gene sequence: CDR1 SGHAT, CDR2 FQDESV (reference sequence). The CDR3 is 13 amino acids. This CDR3 is CASSFNREGTQYF. CDR3 nucleotide sequence: TGTGCCAGCAGCTTCAACAGGGAAGGGACCCAGTACTTC.

J is TRBJ1-2 and V is TRBV29-1; TRBD1 matches 9 bases. The CDR3 has 12 amino acids. Germline V gene lookup returns CDR1 SQVTM and CDR2 ANQGSEA. The V and J ends lost 2 bases and 10 bases, in that order; junction bases with no gene match: 5. CDR3 loop: CSVEPGQGTYTF. Written as DNA, the CDR3 is TGCAGCGTTGAACCGGGACAGGGAACCTACACCTTC.

The chain joins TRBV11-1 to TRBJ1-6; 7 nucleotides line up with TRBD1. The CDR3 loop spans 16 amino acids. Per the germline V gene, CDR1 is SGHAT and CDR2 is FQDESV (reference sequence). V shed 4 bases and J 7 bases; nucleotides not matched to a gene: 10. The CDR3 DNA reads as TGTGCCAGCAGCTCCCCTAACGGACAGGCCAATTCACCCCTCCACTTT. Translated: CASSSPNGQANSPLHF.